The 3 T cell receptor beta chains below were found in one sample sequenced in a study of blood T cell repertoires in COVID-19. Generated by immunoSEQ multiplex PCR, the TCRdb table keeps only in-frame clones and is missing some. This repertoire shows about 360,000 clones, around nine tenths found once; its top ten account for roughly 7.1%. The sequenced sample consisted of peripheral blood. All receptors derive from an older woman with COVID-19, enrolled during active disease.

The chain employs TRBV2 and TRBJ1-4, with TRBD1 matching 7 bases. Germline trimming cut 10 bases from V and 5 bases from J; bases unmatched to any gene: 7. CDR3 length: 13 amino acids. Looked up from germline, CDR1 is SNHLY and CDR2 is FYNNEI. In nucleotides, the CDR3 is TGTGCCACAATGACAGGGCCGAATGAAAAACTGTTTTTT. Translation gives CATMTGPNEKLFF.

The V gene is TRBV7-8, the J gene TRBJ1-2; 10 nucleotides line up with TRBD1. V was clipped by 1 base and J by 4 bases; unmatched bases: 9. CDR3 size: 17 residues. CDR1 and CDR2 from the germline V gene are SGHVS and FQNEAQ. CDR3 DNA: TGTGCCAGCAGCTTAGAGACAGGGGGCTCTCTTGGCTATGGCTACACCTTC. Its protein product is CASSLETGGSLGYGYTF.

The gene calls are TRBV6-5 and TRBJ2-5; the match to TRBD1 covers 11 bases. Germline CDR1 MNHEY, CDR2 SVGAGI. This CDR3 is 14 amino acids long. The ends lost 5 bases at V and 4 bases at J; junction bases unmatched: 3. The CDR3 DNA follows: TGTGCCAGCAGTCCCGGGACAGGGGGAGAGACCCAGTACTTC. It encodes CASSPGTGGETQYF.